Listed below are T cell receptor beta chains from one sample, sequenced in a study of spatial heterogeneity in lung cancer. TCRdb recomputed calls from the 5' RACE reads with MiXCR, one row per CDR3 protein. The profile shows 24,000 or so distinct CDR3 sequences, less than 3.5% of them singletons. Sequences were derived from PBMCs, sampled at surgery. These receptor sequences come from a female donor with early-stage non-small cell lung cancer. CDR3s include the opening cysteine and the closing phenylalanine or tryptophan. The order of the fields is D gene, J gene, clone size, V gene, CDR3 DNA, CDR3 protein. A D gene is named only where the DNA matches it firmly. The listing skips clone size in some rows; elsewhere it reads once, few, many or a size class.

>-|TRBJ2-1|many|TRBV20-1
TGCAGTGCTAGCCGCTCGGCACCGTACAATGAGCAGTTCTTC
CSASRSAPYNEQFF
>TRBD1|TRBJ1-1|medium-sized|TRBV9
TGTGCCAGCAGACCCGACAGGGGGCTCCAGAACACTGAAGCTTTCTTT
CASRPDRGLQNTEAFF
>-|TRBJ1-2|many|TRBV12-3/TRBV12-4
TGTGCCAGCAGTCAATGGGCAGTTAGTGGCTACACCTTC
CASSQWAVSGYTF
>TRBD1|TRBJ1-1|-|TRBV20-1
TGCAGTGCTAGGACCCCGGGACAGAGGAACACTGAAGCTTTCTTT
CSARTPGQRNTEAFF
>-|TRBJ2-3|many|TRBV4-1
TGCGCCAGCAGCCAAGATCAAAGGGCAGATACGCAGTATTTT
CASSQDQRADTQYF
>-|TRBJ1-2|many|TRBV20-1
TGCAGTGCTACCAGACAGGTCTATGGCTACACCTTC
CSATRQVYGYTF
>-|TRBJ2-3|many|TRBV4-2
TGTGCCAGCAGCCAGATAAACCGAGGAACTAATAGGAAAGACGCAGATACGCAGTATTTT
CASSQINRGTNRKDADTQYF
>TRBD2|TRBJ2-1|many|TRBV27
TGTGCCAGCAGTGGACTAGCGGGAGTGGGCAATGAGCAGTTCTTC
CASSGLAGVGNEQFF
>-|TRBJ1-4|many|TRBV5-1
TGCGCCAGCAGCTTGCGGGGAATAACTAATGAAAAACTGTTTTTT
CASSLRGITNEKLFF
>TRBD2|TRBJ2-3|many|TRBV5-6
TGTGCCAGCAGCTTTTTCGGCCGGACTAGCGGGAACACAGATACGCAGTATTTT
CASSFFGRTSGNTDTQYF
>-|TRBJ2-1|many|TRBV27
TGTGCCAGCAGTCTCTCAGGCAATTACAATGAGCAGTTCTTC
CASSLSGNYNEQFF
>TRBD2|TRBJ2-7|many|TRBV3-1
TGTGCCAGCAGCCAGTCCGGGACTAGCGGCTACGAGCAGTACTTC
CASSQSGTSGYEQYF
>-|TRBJ2-5|many|TRBV5-1
TGCGCCAGCAGCCTACCCAGCGAGACCCAGTACTTC
CASSLPSETQYF
>TRBD2|TRBJ2-3|many|TRBV6-4
TGTGCCAGCAGTGAGGCTAGCGGGAGGGCAGCAGATACGCAGTATTTT
CASSEASGRAADTQYF
>-|TRBJ1-2|many|TRBV20-1
TGCAGTGCTGGGGACGGAGCTAACTATGGCTACACCTTC
CSAGDGANYGYTF
>TRBD2|TRBJ2-5|few|TRBV15
TGTGCCACCAGCCGCGGGACTAGCGGGCCTCGGGAGACCCAGTACTTC
CATSRGTSGPRETQYF
>-|TRBJ2-7|many|TRBV5-1
TGCGCCAGCAGCTTTGACGGCCGCTACGAGCAGTACTTC
CASSFDGRYEQYF
>TRBD1|TRBJ2-2|many|TRBV6-1
TGTGCCAGCAGTGAACCCCGGGACAGAACCACTAATACCGGGGAGCTGTTTTTT
CASSEPRDRTTNTGELFF
>-|TRBJ1-1|many|TRBV5-1
TGCGCCAGCAGCTTGAGGGGCATCGAGAACACTGAAGCTTTCTTT
CASSLRGIENTEAFF
>TRBD2|TRBJ2-7|many|TRBV5-1
TGCGCCAGCAACCCGGGTCCGGGAGGGCCTTCCTACGAGCAGTACTTC
CASNPGPGGPSYEQYF
>-|TRBJ2-1|many|TRBV5-4
TGTGCCAGCTTCAGCCAGGGCTATGAGCAGTTCTTC
CASFSQGYEQFF
>TRBD1|TRBJ2-7|many|TRBV7-3
TGTGCCAGCAGCTACCGTGGACAGGGCTACGAGCAGTACTTC
CASSYRGQGYEQYF
>-|TRBJ2-2|many|TRBV7-3
TGTGCCAGCAGCCAGGGACAGCGGGTCGGGGAGCTGTTTTTT
CASSQGQRVGELFF
>-|TRBJ1-1|many|TRBV6-6
TGTGCCAGCAGTTCTGGACAGCGGAACACTGAAGCTTTCTTT
CASSSGQRNTEAFF
>-|TRBJ2-5|many|TRBV25-1
TGTGCCAGCAGTGAATATCGGGGGATCGAGACCCAGTACTTC
CASSEYRGIETQYF
>-|TRBJ2-1|many|TRBV6-4
TGTGCCAGCAGTGACTCGACCGCACCTACAAATGAGCAGTTCTTC
CASSDSTAPTNEQFF
>-|TRBJ2-1|medium-sized|TRBV20-1
TGCAGTGCTACCGCCGGAGACCATTACAATGAGCAGTTCTTC
CSATAGDHYNEQFF
>TRBD2|TRBJ2-7|many|TRBV3-1
TGTGCCAGCAGCCAAGTTGAAGCTCCGGGACTAGCGGGTGCAAGCTCCTACGAGCAGTACTTC
CASSQVEAPGLAGASSYEQYF
>TRBD1|TRBJ2-1|many|TRBV20-1
TGCAGTGCTCCGACGGACAGGGGGCAAAATGAGCAGTTCTTC
CSAPTDRGQNEQFF
>-|TRBJ1-1|medium-sized|TRBV7-2
TGTGCCAGCAGCTTAACGGTGAACACTGAAGCTTTCTTT
CASSLTVNTEAFF
>-|TRBJ2-2|many|TRBV7-6
TGTGCCAGCAGCTTAGGGGACTTTGGCCTCGCCGGGGAGCTGTTTTTT
CASSLGDFGLAGELFF
>TRBD1|TRBJ2-2|many|TRBV18
TGTGCCAGCTCATGGACAGGGAACACCGGGGAGCTGTTTTTT
CASSWTGNTGELFF
>-|TRBJ2-2|many|TRBV4-1
TGCGCCAGCAGCCCTGGGAGCCACGTAACGATCGGGGAGCTGTTTTTT
CASSPGSHVTIGELFF
>-|TRBJ2-6|many|TRBV2
TGTGCCAGCAGTGAAGCGGGGACACCCGTCCTGACTTTC
CASSEAGTPVLTF
>TRBD2|TRBJ2-3|many|TRBV11-2
TGTGCCAGCAGCTTATCGGCGGGAGGCATAGATACGCAGTATTTT
CASSLSAGGIDTQYF
>TRBD2|TRBJ2-5|many|TRBV5-1
TGCGCCAGCAGCCCAGGACTAGCGGGAGACGGAGAGACCCAGTACTTC
CASSPGLAGDGETQYF